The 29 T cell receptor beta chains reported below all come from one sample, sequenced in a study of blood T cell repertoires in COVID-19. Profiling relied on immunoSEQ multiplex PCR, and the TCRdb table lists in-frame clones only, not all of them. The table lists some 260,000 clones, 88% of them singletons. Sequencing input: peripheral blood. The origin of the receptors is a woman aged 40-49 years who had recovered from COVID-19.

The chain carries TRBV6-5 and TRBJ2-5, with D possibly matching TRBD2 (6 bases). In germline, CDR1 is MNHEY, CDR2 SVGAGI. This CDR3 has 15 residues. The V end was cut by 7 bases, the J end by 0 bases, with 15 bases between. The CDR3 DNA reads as TGTGCCAGCATCCTCGCTTTAGCGGACCAAGAGACCCAGTACTTC. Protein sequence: CASILALADQETQYF.

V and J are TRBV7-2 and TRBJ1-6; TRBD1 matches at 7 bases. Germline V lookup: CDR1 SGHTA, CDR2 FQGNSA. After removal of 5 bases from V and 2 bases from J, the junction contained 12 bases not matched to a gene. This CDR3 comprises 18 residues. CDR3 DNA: TGTGCCAGCAGCCGGGGGGGCCCAGGACAGGCCTATAATTCACCCCTCCACTTT. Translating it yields CASSRGGPGQAYNSPLHF.

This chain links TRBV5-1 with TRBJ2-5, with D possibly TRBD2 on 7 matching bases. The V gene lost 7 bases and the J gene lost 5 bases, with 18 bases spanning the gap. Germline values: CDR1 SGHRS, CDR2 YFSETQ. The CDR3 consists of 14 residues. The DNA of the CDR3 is TGCGCCAGCTGGGAGGGGGGGCGGACGGAGACCCAGTACTTC. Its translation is CASWEGGRTETQYF.

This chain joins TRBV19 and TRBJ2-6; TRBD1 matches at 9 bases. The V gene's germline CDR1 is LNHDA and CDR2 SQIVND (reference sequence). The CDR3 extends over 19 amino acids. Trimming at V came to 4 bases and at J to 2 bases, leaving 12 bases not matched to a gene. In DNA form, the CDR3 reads TGTGCCAGTAGTAGACCGGGACAGGGTGGTCTAGCTGGGGCCAACGTCCTGACTTTC. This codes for CASSRPGQGGLAGANVLTF. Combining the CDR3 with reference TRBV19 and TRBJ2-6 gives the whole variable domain DGGITQSPKYLFRKEGQNVTLSCEQNLNHDAMYWYRQDPGQGLRLIYYSQIVNDFQKGDIAEGYSVSREKKESFPLTVTSAQKNPTAFYLCASSRPGQGGLAGANVLTFGAGSRLTVL.

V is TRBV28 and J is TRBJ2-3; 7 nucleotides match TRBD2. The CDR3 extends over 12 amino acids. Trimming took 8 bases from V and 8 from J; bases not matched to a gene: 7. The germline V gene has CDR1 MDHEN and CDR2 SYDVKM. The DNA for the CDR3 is TGTGCCAGCGACCGATCGGGAGGTACGCAGTATTTT. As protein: CASDRSGGTQYF.

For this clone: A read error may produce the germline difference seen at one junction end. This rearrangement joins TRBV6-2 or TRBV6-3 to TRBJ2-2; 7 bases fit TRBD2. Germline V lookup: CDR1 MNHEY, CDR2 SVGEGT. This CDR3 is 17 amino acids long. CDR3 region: CASSYSRGVVKTGELFF. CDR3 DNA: TGTGCCAGTAGTTACTCTCGGGGGGTGGTGAAGACCGGGGAGCTGTTTTTT.

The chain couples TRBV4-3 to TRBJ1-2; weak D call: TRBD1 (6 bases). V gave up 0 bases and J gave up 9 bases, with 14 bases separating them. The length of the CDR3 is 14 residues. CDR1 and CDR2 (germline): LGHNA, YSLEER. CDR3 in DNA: TGCGCCAGCAGCCAAGATACGGCAGGGGAACGCTACACCTTC. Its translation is CASSQDTAGERYTF.

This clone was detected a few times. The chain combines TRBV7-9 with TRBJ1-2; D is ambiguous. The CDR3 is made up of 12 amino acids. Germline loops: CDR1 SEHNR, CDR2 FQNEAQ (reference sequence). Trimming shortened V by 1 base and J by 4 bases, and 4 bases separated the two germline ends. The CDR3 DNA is TGTGCCAGCAGCTTAGACGGCTATGGCTACACCTTC. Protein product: CASSLDGYGYTF.

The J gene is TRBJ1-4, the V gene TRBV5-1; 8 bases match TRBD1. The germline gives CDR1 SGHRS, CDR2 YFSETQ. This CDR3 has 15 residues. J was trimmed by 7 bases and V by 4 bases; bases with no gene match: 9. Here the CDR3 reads CASSTWTGIGEKLFF. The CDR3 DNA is TGCGCCAGCAGCACATGGACAGGGATTGGTGAAAAACTGTTTTTT.

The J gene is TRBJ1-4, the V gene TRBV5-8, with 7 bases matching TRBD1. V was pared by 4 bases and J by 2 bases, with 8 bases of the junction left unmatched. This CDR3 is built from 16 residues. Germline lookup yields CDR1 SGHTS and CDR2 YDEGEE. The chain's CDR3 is CASSPGQGVTNEKLFF. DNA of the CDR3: TGTGCCAGCAGCCCCGGGCAGGGGGTGACTAATGAAAAACTGTTTTTT.

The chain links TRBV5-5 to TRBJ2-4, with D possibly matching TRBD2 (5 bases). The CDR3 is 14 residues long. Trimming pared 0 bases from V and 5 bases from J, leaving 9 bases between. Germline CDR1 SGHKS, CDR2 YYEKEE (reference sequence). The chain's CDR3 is CASSLAWTENIQYF. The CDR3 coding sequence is TGTGCCAGCAGCTTGGCATGGACTGAAAACATTCAGTACTTC.

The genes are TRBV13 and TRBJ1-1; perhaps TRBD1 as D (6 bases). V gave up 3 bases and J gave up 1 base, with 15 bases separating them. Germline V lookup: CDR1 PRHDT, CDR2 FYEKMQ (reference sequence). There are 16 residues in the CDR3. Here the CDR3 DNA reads TGTGCCAGCAGCTTCGGTGGCAGGGGAAAGAACACTGAAGCTTTCTTT. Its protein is CASSFGGRGKNTEAFF. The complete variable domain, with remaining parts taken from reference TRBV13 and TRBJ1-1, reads AAGVIQSPRHLIKEKRETATLKCYPIPRHDTVYWYQQGPGQDPQFLISFYEKMQSDKGSIPDRFSAQQFSDYHSELNMSSLELGDSALYFCASSFGGRGKNTEAFFGQGTRLTVV.

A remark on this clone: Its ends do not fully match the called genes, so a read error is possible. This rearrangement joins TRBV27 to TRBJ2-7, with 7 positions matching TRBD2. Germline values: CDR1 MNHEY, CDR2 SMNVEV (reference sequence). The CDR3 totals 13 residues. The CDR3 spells CQQRGPSGYEQYF. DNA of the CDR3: TGCCAGCAGCGCGGCCCTAGCGGCTACGAGCAGTACTTC.

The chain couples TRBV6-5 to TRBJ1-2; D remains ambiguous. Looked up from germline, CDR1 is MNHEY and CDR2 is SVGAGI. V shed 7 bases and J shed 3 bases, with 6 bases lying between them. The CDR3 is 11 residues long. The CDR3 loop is CASNPDYGYTF. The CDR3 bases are TGTGCCAGCAACCCGGACTATGGCTACACCTTC.

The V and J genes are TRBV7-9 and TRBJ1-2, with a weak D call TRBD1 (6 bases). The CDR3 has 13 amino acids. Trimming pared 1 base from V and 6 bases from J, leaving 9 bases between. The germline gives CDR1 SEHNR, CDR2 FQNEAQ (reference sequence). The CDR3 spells CASSLEGGNGYTF. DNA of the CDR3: TGTGCCAGCAGCTTAGAAGGGGGAAATGGCTACACCTTC.

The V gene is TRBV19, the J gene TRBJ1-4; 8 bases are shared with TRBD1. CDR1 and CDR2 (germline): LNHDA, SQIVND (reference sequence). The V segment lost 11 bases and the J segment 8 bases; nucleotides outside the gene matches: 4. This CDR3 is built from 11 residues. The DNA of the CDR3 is TGTGCCTTAAACAGGGGGGAAAAACTGTTTTTT. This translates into CALNRGEKLFF.

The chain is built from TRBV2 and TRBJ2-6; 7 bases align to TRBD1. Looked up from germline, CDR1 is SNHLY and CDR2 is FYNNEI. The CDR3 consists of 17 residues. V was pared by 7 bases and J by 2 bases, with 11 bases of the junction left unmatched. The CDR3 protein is CASIRDRKVAGANVLTF. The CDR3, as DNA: TGTGCCAGCATCCGGGACAGAAAGGTGGCTGGGGCCAACGTCCTGACTTTC.

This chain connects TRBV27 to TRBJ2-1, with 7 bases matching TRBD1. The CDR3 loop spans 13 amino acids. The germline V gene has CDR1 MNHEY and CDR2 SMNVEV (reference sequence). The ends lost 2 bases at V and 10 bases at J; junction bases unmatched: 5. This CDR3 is CASSLRGQGEQFF. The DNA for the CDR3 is TGTGCCAGCAGTTTAAGGGGGCAGGGGGAGCAGTTCTTC.

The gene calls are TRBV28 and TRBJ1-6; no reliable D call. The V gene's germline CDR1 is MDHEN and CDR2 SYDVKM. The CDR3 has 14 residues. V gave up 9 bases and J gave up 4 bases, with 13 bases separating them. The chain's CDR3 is CASLEAYYNSPLHF. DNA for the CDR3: TGTGCCAGTCTTGAGGCCTATTATAATTCACCCCTCCACTTT.

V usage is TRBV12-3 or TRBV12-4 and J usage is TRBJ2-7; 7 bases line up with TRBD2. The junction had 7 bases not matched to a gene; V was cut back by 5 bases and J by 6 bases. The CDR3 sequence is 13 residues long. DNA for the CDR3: TGTGCCAGCAGTCCTCGAATAGCGGGCGAGCAGTACTTC. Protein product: CASSPRIAGEQYF.

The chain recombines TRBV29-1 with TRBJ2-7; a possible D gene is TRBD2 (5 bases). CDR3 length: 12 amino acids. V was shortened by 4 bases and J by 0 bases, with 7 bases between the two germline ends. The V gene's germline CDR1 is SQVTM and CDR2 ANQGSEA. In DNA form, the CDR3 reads TGCAGCGTTGGAACTAGCTCCTACGAGCAGTACTTC. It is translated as CSVGTSSYEQYF.

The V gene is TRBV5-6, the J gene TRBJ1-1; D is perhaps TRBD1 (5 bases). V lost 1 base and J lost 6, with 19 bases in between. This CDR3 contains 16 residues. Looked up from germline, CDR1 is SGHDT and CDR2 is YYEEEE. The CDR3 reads CASSLFQGRVRAEAFF. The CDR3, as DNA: TGTGCCAGCAGCTTGTTTCAGGGAAGGGTCCGGGCTGAAGCTTTCTTT.

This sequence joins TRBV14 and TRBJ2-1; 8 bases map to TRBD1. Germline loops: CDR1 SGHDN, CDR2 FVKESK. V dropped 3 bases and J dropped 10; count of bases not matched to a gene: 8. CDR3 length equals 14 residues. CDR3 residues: CASSHWTGSNEQFF. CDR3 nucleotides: TGTGCCAGCAGCCATTGGACAGGGAGTAACGAGCAGTTCTTC.

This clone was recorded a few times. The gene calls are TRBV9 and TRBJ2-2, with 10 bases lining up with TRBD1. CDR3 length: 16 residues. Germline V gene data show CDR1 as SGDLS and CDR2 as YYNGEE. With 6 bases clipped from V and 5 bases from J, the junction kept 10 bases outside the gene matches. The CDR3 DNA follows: TGTGCCAGCACCGGGAGGAAGGGACAGGGGACCGGGGAGCTGTTTTTT. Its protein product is CASTGRKGQGTGELFF.

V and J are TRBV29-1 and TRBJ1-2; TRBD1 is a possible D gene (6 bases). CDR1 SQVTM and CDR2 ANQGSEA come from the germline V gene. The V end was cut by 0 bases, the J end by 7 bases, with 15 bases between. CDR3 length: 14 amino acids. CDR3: CSVEEAGAYGGYTF. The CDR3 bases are TGCAGCGTTGAAGAGGCAGGGGCCTACGGTGGCTACACCTTC.

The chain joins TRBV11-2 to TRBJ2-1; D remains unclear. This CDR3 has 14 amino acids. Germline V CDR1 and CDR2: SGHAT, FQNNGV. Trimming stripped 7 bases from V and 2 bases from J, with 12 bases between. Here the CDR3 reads CASKPPHPYNEQFF. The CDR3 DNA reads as TGTGCCAGCAAACCCCCACACCCCTACAATGAGCAGTTCTTC.

As DNA, the CDR3 is TGTGCCAGCAGCCCCCGACTAGCGGGGGGGCCTCAGTACAATGAGCAGTTCTTC. Protein: CASSPRLAGGPQYNEQFF. The V call is TRBV4-2, the J call TRBJ2-1; TRBD2 matches at 14 bases. Unmatched junction bases numbered 9, after V lost 4 bases and J lost 4 bases. The CDR3 totals 18 residues. Germline V gene sequence: CDR1 LGHNA, CDR2 YNFKEQ.

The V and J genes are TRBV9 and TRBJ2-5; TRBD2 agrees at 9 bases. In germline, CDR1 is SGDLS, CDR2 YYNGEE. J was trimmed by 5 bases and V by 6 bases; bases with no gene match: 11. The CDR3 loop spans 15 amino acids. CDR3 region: CASNGGAGGRETQYF. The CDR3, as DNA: TGTGCCAGCAACGGAGGAGCGGGAGGACGGGAGACCCAGTACTTC.

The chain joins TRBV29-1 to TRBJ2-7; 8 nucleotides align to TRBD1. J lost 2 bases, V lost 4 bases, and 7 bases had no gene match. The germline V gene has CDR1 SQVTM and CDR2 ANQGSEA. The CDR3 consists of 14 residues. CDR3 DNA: TGCAGCGTTGTCCGAGACAGGGGAGCCTACGAGCAGTACTTC. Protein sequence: CSVVRDRGAYEQYF.